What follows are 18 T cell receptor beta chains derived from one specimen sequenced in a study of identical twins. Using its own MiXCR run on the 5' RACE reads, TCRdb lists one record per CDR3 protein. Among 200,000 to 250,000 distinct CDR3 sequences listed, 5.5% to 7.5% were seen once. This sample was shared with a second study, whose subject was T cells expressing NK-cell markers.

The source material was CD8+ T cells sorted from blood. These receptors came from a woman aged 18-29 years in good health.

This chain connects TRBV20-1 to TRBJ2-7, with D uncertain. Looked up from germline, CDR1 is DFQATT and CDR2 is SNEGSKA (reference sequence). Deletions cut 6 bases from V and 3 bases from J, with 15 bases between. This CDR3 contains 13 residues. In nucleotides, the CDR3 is TGCAGTGCCCGGACGCCCTCGAACTACGAGCAGTACTTC. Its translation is CSARTPSNYEQYF.

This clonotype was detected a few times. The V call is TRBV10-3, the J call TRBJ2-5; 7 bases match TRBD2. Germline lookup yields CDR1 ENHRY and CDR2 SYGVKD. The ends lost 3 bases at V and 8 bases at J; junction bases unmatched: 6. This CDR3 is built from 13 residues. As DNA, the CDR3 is TGTGCCATCAGTGAAAATGAGCGGGGAACCCAGTACTTC. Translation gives CAISENERGTQYF.

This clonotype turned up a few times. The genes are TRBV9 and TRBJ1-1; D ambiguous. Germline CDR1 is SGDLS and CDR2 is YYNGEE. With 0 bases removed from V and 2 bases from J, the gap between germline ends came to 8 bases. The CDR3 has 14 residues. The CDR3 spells CASSVVGSNTEAFF. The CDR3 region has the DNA TGTGCCAGCAGCGTAGTGGGTAGTAACACTGAAGCTTTCTTT.

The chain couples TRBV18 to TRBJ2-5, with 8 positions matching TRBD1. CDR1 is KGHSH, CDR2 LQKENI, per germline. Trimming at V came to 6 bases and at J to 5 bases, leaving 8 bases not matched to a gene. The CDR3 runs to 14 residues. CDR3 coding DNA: TGTGCCAGCTCCATTGGACAGGGTCGGGAGACCCAGTACTTC. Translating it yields CASSIGQGRETQYF. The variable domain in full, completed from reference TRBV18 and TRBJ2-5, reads NAGVMQNPRHLVRRRGQEARLRCSPMKGHSHVYWYRQLPEEGLKFMVYLQKENIIDESGMPKERFSAEFPKEGPSILRIQQVVRGDSAAYFCASSIGQGRETQYFGPGTRLLVL.

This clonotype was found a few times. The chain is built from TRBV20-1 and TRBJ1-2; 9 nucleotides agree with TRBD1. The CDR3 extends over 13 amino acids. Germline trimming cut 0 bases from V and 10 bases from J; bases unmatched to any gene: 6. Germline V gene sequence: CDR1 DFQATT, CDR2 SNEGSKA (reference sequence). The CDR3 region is CSARDPDRGDYTF. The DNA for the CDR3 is TGCAGTGCTAGAGATCCGGACAGGGGAGACTACACCTTC.

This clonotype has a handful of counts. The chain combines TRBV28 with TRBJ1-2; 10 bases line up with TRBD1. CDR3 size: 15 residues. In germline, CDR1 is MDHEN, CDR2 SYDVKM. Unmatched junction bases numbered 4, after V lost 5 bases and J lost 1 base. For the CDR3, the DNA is TGTGCCAGCAGTCAAGACAGGGGGCTTAACTATGGCTACACCTTC. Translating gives CASSQDRGLNYGYTF.

The CDR3 coding sequence is TGTGCCACCAGTGATTCCGGACAGGTCAAAGAGACCCAGTACTTC. Protein product: CATSDSGQVKETQYF. The J gene is TRBJ2-5, the V gene TRBV24-1, with 7 bases matching TRBD1. Germline CDR1 and CDR2: KGHDR and SFDVKD. The V gene end was trimmed by 2 bases and the J gene end by 3 bases; junction bases not matched to a gene: 5. There are 15 residues in the CDR3.

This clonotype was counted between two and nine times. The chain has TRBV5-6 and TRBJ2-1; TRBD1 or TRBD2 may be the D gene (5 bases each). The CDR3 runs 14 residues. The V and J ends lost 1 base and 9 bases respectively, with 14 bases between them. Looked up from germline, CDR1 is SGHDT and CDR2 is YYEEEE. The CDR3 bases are TGTGCCAGCAGCTTGATGACGGGGCGGAGTGAGCAGTTCTTC. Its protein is CASSLMTGRSEQFF.

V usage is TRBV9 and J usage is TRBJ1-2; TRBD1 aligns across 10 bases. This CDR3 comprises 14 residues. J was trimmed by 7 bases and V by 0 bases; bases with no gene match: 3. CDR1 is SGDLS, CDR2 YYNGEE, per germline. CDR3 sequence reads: CASSVGDRGGGYTF. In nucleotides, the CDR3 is TGTGCCAGCAGCGTAGGGGACAGGGGCGGTGGCTACACCTTC.

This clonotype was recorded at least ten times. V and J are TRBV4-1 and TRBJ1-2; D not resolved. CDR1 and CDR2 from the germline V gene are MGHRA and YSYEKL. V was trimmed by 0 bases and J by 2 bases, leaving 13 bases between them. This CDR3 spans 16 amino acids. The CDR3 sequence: CASSQEPRNDNYGYTF. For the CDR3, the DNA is TGCGCCAGCAGCCAAGAACCTCGGAACGACAACTATGGCTACACCTTC.

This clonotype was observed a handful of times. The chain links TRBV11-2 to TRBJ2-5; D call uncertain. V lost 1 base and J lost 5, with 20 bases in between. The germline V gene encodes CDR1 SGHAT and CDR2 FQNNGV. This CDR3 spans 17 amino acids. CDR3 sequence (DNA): TGTGCCAGCAGCTTAGGGACGGGCCTAACAACCGGGGAGACCCAGTACTTC. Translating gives CASSLGTGLTTGETQYF.

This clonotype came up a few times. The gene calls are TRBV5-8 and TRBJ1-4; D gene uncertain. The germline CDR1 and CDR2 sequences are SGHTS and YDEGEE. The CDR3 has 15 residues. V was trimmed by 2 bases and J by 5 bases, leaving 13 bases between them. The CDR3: CASSLRPGQNEKLFF. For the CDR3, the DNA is TGTGCCAGCAGCTTACGTCCGGGTCAGAATGAAAAACTGTTTTTT.

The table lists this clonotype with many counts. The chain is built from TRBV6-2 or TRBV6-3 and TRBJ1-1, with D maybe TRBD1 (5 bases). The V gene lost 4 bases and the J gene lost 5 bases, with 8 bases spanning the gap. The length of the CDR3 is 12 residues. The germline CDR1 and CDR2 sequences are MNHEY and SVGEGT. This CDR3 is CASSWGKTEAFF. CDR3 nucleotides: TGTGCCAGCAGTTGGGGCAAGACTGAAGCTTTCTTT.

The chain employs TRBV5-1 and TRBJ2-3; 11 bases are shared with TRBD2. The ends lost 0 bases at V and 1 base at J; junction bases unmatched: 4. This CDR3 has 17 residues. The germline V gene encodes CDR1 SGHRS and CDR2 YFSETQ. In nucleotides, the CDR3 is TGCGCCAGCAGCTTGGAACTAGCGGGAGTCGGCACAGATACGCAGTATTTT. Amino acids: CASSLELAGVGTDTQYF.

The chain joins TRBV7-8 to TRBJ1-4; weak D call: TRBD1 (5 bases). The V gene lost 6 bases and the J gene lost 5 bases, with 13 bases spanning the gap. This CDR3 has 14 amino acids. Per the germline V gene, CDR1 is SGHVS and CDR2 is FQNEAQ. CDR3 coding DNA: TGTGCCAGCAGTTCAGGGAACCGGAATGAAAAACTGTTTTTT. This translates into CASSSGNRNEKLFF.

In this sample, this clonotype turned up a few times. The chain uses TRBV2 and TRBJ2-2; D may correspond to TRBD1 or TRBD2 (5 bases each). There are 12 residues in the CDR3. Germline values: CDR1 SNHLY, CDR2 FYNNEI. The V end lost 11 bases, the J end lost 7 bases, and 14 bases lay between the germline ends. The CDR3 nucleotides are TGTGCCGCCCGCAGGGAGCACGGGGAGCTGTTTTTT. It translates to CAARREHGELFF.

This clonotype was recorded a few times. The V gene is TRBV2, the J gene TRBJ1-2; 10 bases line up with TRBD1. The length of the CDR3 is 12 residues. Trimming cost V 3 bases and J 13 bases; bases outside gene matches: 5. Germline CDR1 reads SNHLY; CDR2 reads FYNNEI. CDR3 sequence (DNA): TGTGCCAGCAGTGAGGGGACAGGGGACTCCACCTTC. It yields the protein CASSEGTGDSTF.

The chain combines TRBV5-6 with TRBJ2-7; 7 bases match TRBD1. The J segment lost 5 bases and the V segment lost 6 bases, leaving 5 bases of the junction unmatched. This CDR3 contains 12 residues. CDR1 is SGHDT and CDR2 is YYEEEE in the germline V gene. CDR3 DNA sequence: TGTGCCAGCACCGGACAGGTCCACGAGCAGTACTTC. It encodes CASTGQVHEQYF. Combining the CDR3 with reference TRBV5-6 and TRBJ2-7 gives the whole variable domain DAGVTQSPTHLIKTRGQQVTLRCSPKSGHDTVSWYQQALGQGPQFIFQYYEEEERQRGNFPDRFSGHQFPNYSSELNVNALLLGDSALYLCASTGQVHEQYFGPGTRLTVT.